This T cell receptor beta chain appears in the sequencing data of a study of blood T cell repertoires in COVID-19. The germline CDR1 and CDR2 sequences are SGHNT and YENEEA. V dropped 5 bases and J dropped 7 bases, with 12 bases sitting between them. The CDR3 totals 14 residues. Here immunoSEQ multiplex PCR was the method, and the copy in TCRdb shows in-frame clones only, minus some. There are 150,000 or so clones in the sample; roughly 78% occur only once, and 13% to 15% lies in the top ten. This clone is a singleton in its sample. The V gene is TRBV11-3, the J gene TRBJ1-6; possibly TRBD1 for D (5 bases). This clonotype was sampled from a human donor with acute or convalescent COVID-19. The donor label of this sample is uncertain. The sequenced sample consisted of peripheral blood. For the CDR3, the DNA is TGTGCCAGCAGCCTCGACAGAGGCAATTCACCCCTCCACTTT. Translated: CASSLDRGNSPLHF.